Below are 21 T cell receptor beta chains sequenced from a single sample in a study of response to subunit inactivated influenza vaccine. MiXCR, applied by TCRdb to the RT-PCR reads, yields one record per CDR3 protein. In the table there are 450,000 to 500,000 distinct CDR3 sequences, 10% to 11% of which are singletons. The sample was PBMCs from blood, taken more than 35 days after vaccination. The receptors come from a man over 45 who received an inactivated influenza vaccine.

This clonotype was detected only a few times. At one end the junction does not follow the germline gene, possibly because of a read error. The rearrangement joins TRBV6-1 to TRBJ1-1; D is ambiguous. CDR1 and CDR2 (germline): MNHNS, SASEGT. The CDR3 spans 10 residues. CDR3 region: CASSRTRVIF. In nucleotides, the CDR3 is TGTGCCAGCAGCCGGACGCGGGTGATATTT.

This clonotype occurred once. A much larger clone lies a single base off, so this may be a read error. V and J are TRBV6-1 and TRBJ1-5; D gene ambiguous. The CDR3 is 13 residues long. V dropped 3 bases and J dropped 0 bases, with 3 bases sitting between them. Germline V gives CDR1 MNHNS, CDR2 SASEGT. The CDR3 sequence: CASSDDSNQPQHF. The CDR3 bases are TGTGCCAGCAGTGATGATAGCAATCAGCCCCAGCATTTT.

The chain is built from TRBV5-1 and TRBJ2-3; possible D gene TRBD1, 5 bases. This CDR3 has 16 amino acids. From germline, CDR1 is SGHRS and CDR2 YFSETQ. V was cut by 0 bases and J by 0 bases, with 11 bases left in between. In DNA form, the CDR3 reads TGCGCCAGCAGCTTGGGGACATTTCTTAGCACAGATACGCAGTATTTT. This sequence encodes CASSLGTFLSTDTQYF.

In its sample, this clonotype was seen a few times. This rearrangement joins TRBV7-9 to TRBJ2-2; D may be TRBD2 (5 bases). The V gene's germline CDR1 is SEHNR and CDR2 FQNEAQ (reference sequence). The V end lost 4 bases, the J end lost 1 base, and 13 bases lay between the germline ends. This CDR3 comprises 16 residues. The CDR3 spells CASSSDQRVNTGELFF. In nucleotides, the CDR3 is TGTGCCAGCAGCTCTGACCAGAGGGTGAACACCGGGGAGCTGTTTTTT.

This clonotype was seen only a few times. V gene TRBV27 combines with J gene TRBJ2-3; the D gene is possibly TRBD2 (5 bases). This CDR3 region has 14 residues. The germline V and J ends were trimmed by 6 bases and 0 bases, with 10 bases remaining between them. The germline V gene encodes CDR1 MNHEY and CDR2 SMNVEV (reference sequence). DNA for the CDR3: TGTGCCAGCAGGCCGGGAAGCAGCACAGATACGCAGTATTTT. Translation: CASRPGSSTDTQYF.

This clonotype appeared a few times. This chain joins TRBV20-1 and TRBJ2-1; D is unclear. V was cut by 3 bases and J by 8 bases, with 14 bases left in between. CDR3 length equals 13 residues. The germline CDR1 and CDR2 sequences are DFQATT and SNEGSKA (reference sequence). The CDR3 loop is CSARALADHEQFF. CDR3 DNA sequence: TGCAGTGCTAGGGCACTGGCGGACCATGAGCAGTTCTTC.

Only a few counts were recorded for this clonotype. The chain has TRBV7-6 and TRBJ2-2, with D tentatively TRBD2 (6 bases). The germline V and J ends were trimmed by 7 bases and 1 base, with 16 bases remaining between them. This CDR3 is built from 16 residues. Germline-derived CDR1 and CDR2 are SGHVS and FNYEAQ. This chain's CDR3 is CASTAYGRRNTGELFF. For the CDR3, the DNA is TGTGCCAGCACCGCTTATGGGAGGAGGAACACCGGGGAGCTGTTTTTT. The whole variable domain, filled in from reference TRBV7-6 and TRBJ2-2, reads GAGVSQSPRYKVTKRGQDVALRCDPISGHVSLYWYRQALGQGPEFLTYFNYEAQQDKSGLPNDRFSAERPEGSISTLTIQRTEQRDSAMYRCASTAYGRRNTGELFFGEGSRLTVL.

This clonotype showed up many times. V gene TRBV7-7 combines with J gene TRBJ2-1; the D is unclear. Germline values: CDR1 SSHAT, CDR2 FNYEAQ (reference sequence). The V and J ends lost 3 bases and 5 bases respectively, with 14 bases between them. This CDR3 is 15 amino acids long. The CDR3 protein is CASSFRPGDHNEQFF. The CDR3 nucleotides read TGTGCCAGCAGCTTTCGCCCGGGTGACCACAATGAGCAGTTCTTC.

This clonotype was detected a few times. The chain couples TRBV28 to TRBJ1-1; D is possibly TRBD1 (6 bases). This CDR3 spans 14 amino acids. The germline CDR1 and CDR2 sequences are MDHEN and SYDVKM. The V end lost 6 bases, the J end lost 3 bases, and 14 bases lay between the germline ends. CDR3 in amino acids: CASRTYGTYTEAFF. The DNA of the CDR3 is TGTGCCAGCAGGACTTATGGGACATACACTGAAGCTTTCTTT.

This clonotype was seen a few times. This chain joins TRBV12-3 or TRBV12-4 and TRBJ2-6; D may be TRBD1 (6 bases). V was cut by 7 bases and J by 2 bases, with 15 bases left in between. The CDR3 spans 16 residues. CDR3 in amino acids: CASIHPYRAGANVLTF. The CDR3 coding sequence is TGTGCCAGCATCCACCCGTACAGGGCTGGGGCCAACGTCCTGACTTTC.

The chain recombines TRBV7-8 with TRBJ2-7; TRBD2 might be the D (6 bases). This CDR3 region has 15 residues. Germline assignment: CDR1 SGHVS and CDR2 FQNEAQ. Trimming shortened V by 1 base and J by 4 bases, and 14 bases separated the two germline ends. CDR3 nucleotides: TGTGCCAGCAGCTTAGTGCGGGGATCAGGATACGAGCAGTACTTC. Translating gives CASSLVRGSGYEQYF.

This clonotype was found a few times. The chain couples TRBV11-2 to TRBJ1-4; D unresolved. The V and J ends lost 8 bases and 2 bases respectively, with 9 bases between them. Germline CDR1 and CDR2: SGHAT and FQNNGV. CDR3 length: 13 residues. The CDR3 sequence: CASFDGTNEKLFF. The CDR3 nucleotides read TGTGCCAGCTTTGATGGGACTAATGAAAAACTGTTTTTT.

The table lists this clonotype with a few counts. The chain employs TRBV4-1 and TRBJ2-1, with TRBD2 identical over 7 bases. Germline CDR1 and CDR2: MGHRA and YSYEKL. This CDR3 has 17 residues. V was clipped by 4 bases and J by 0 bases; unmatched bases: 9. The CDR3 sequence is CASSPRGEPRSYNEQFF. CDR3 coding DNA: TGCGCCAGCAGCCCCCGGGGGGAGCCACGCTCCTACAATGAGCAGTTCTTC.

J is TRBJ2-7 and V is TRBV29-1; TRBD1 might be the D (6 bases). This CDR3 has 13 residues. Germline CDR1 reads SQVTM; CDR2 reads ANQGSEA. V lost 4 bases and J 2 bases, leaving 12 bases between the germline ends. CDR3 in amino acids: CSVASDSAYEQYF. The CDR3 nucleotides are TGCAGCGTTGCCTCGGACAGCGCCTACGAGCAGTACTTC.

The gene calls are TRBV9 and TRBJ1-1; D unclear. The CDR3 sequence is 11 residues long. Trimming cost V 7 bases and J 1 base, with 5 bases left between them. The germline gives CDR1 SGDLS, CDR2 YYNGEE. The CDR3 is CASAGNTEAFF. The CDR3, as DNA: TGTGCCAGCGCTGGGAACACTGAAGCTTTCTTT.

The chain couples TRBV29-1 to TRBJ2-7, with D perhaps TRBD2 (5 bases). The V gene lost 5 bases and the J gene lost 1 base, with 12 bases spanning the gap. Looked up from germline, CDR1 is SQVTM and CDR2 is ANQGSEA. This CDR3 has 13 residues. In nucleotides, the CDR3 is TGCAGCGTTAGTAGCGTGTCGTCCTACGAGCAGTACTTC. This translates into CSVSSVSSYEQYF.

This clonotype has a count of ten or more. The rearrangement links TRBV6-5 to TRBJ2-5; D is ambiguous. Trimming cost V 0 bases and J 5 bases, with 10 bases left between them. CDR1 is MNHEY and CDR2 is SVGAGI in the germline V gene. The CDR3 is made up of 14 amino acids. The CDR3 sequence is CASSYSEYAETQYF. CDR3 bases: TGTGCCAGCAGTTACTCCGAGTATGCGGAGACCCAGTACTTC.

The chain couples TRBV11-1 to TRBJ2-1; 7 bases match TRBD2. Germline-derived CDR1 and CDR2 are SGHAT and FQDESV (reference sequence). V lost 2 bases, J lost 1 base, and 11 bases stayed unmatched. There are 18 residues in the CDR3. CDR3 sequence reads: CASSLRQTSTKSYNEQFF. The CDR3 DNA is TGTGCCAGCAGCTTACGCCAGACTAGCACAAAATCCTACAATGAGCAGTTCTTC.

The chain recombines TRBV7-8 with TRBJ1-5; unclear D gene. CDR3 length: 16 amino acids. The germline CDR1 and CDR2 sequences are SGHVS and FQNEAQ. The V end was cut by 0 bases, the J end by 0 bases, with 9 bases between. In nucleotides, the CDR3 is TGTGCCAGCAGCTTAGCGGGCAGATATAGCAATCAGCCCCAGCATTTT. Its protein is CASSLAGRYSNQPQHF.

This clonotype was counted many times. V is TRBV20-1 and J is TRBJ2-7; D gene ambiguous. Germline lookup yields CDR1 DFQATT and CDR2 SNEGSKA (reference sequence). The CDR3 extends over 11 amino acids. Trimming took off 6 bases at V and 2 bases at J, with 8 bases between the two ends. This CDR3 is CSAQDPYEQYF. As DNA, the CDR3 is TGCAGTGCGCAAGACCCCTACGAGCAGTACTTC.

This clonotype was seen ten or more times. The rearrangement uses TRBV7-9 and TRBJ2-7, with D possibly being TRBD2 (5 bases). The CDR3 consists of 13 residues. Per germline, CDR1 SEHNR and CDR2 FQNEAQ (reference sequence). V was trimmed by 3 bases and J by 7 bases, leaving 13 bases between them. CDR3 in amino acids: CASSFETTGEQYF. The CDR3, as DNA: TGTGCCAGCAGCTTCGAGACTACGGGGGAGCAGTACTTC. The variable domain in full, with the rest retrieved from reference TRBV7-9 and TRBJ2-7, is DTGVSQNPRHKITKRGQNVTFRCDPISEHNRLYWYRQTLGQGPEFLTYFQNEAQLEKSRLLSDRFSAERPKGSFSTLEIQRTEQGDSAMYLCASSFETTGEQYFGPGTRLTVT.